This T cell receptor beta chain derives from a study of CD8 T cells in Susac syndrome. A quantity of about 0.5 to 1 ug RNA underwent reverse transcription using random hexamers. Amplification of TCR beta CDR3 across 54 Vbeta and 13 Jbeta was performed with immunoSEQ multiplex PCR. TCRdb redid the calling of the immunoSEQ multiplex PCR reads with MiXCR, one entry per CDR3 protein. The sample has 27,000 or so distinct CDR3 sequences, roughly 94% seen once; the top ten hold more than 0.25%. Sequencing of TCR beta covered CD8+ and CD4+ T cells obtained from blood. With regard to this clonotype: Its antigen is currently unknown.

Whole-study results and caveats: The study admitted that it had a relatively small number of individuals in its TCR sequencing and HLA analysis.

This CDR3 comprises 13 residues. Germline values: CDR1 SGHRS, CDR2 YFSETQ. V dropped 7 bases and J dropped 3 bases, with 14 bases sitting between them. Input material: CD8+ T cells from PBMCs. This TCR came from a human donor in good health. The gene calls are TRBV5-1 and TRBJ2-7; perhaps TRBD1 as D (5 bases). The CDR3 nucleotides read TGCGCCAGCCGTGTGGGGCAGATCTACGAGCAGTACTTC. The encoded protein is CASRVGQIYEQYF.